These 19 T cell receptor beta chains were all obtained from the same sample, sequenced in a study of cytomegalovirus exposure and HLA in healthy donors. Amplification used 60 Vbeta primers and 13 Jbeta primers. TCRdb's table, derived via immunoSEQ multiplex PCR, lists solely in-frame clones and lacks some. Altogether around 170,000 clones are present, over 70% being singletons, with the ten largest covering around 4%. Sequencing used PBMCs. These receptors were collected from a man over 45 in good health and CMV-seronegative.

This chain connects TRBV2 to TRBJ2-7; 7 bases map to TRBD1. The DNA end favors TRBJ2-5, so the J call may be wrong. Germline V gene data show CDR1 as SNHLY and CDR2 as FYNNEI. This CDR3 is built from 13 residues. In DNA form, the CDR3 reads TGTGCCAGCAGTAAAGGACAGGCCTTGACCCAGTACTTC. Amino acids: CASSKGQALTQYF.

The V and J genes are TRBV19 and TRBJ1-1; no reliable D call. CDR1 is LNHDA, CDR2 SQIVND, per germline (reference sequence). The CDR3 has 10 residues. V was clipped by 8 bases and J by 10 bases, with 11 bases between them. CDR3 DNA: TGTGCCAGTGGGAGGGTTGGAGCTTTCTTT. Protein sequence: CASGRVGAFF.

CDR3 loop: CASSASGQLSYEQYF. CDR3 DNA sequence: TGTGCCAGCAGCGCCTCGGGACAACTCTCCTACGAGCAGTACTTC. The chain is built from TRBV9 and TRBJ2-7, with TRBD1 as a possible D gene (6 bases). Germline-derived CDR1 and CDR2 are SGDLS and YYNGEE. The CDR3 has 15 residues. V gave up 3 bases and J gave up 0 bases, with 13 bases separating them.

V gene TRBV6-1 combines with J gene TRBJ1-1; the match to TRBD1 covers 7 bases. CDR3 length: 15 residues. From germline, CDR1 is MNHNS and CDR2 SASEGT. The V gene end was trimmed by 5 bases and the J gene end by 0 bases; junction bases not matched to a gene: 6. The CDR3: CASSFRDSMNTEAFF. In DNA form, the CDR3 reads TGTGCCAGCAGTTTTAGGGACAGCATGAACACTGAAGCTTTCTTT.

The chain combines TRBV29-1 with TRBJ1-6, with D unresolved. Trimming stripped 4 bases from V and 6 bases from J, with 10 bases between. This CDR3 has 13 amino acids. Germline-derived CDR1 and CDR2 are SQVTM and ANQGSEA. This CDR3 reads CSVGNSLNSPLHF. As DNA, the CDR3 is TGCAGCGTTGGGAACAGCCTTAATTCACCCCTCCACTTT.

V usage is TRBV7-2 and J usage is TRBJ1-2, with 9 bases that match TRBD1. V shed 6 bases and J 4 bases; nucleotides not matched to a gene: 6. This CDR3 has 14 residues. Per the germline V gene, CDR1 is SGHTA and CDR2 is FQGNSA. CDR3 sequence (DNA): TGTGCCAGCAGGACGGGACAGGGTGGCTATGGCTACACCTTC. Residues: CASRTGQGGYGYTF.

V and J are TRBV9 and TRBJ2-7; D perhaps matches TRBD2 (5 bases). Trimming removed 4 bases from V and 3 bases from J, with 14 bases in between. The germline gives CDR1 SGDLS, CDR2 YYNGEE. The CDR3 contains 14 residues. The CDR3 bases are TGTGCCAGCAGCCTTTCTGCGGGTAGCTACGAGCAGTACTTC. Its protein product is CASSLSAGSYEQYF.

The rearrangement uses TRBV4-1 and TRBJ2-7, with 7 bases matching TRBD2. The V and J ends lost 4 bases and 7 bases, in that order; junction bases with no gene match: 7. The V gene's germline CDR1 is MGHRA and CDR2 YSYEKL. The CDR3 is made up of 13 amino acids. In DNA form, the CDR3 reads TGCGCCAGCAGCCCCGGACCCGGGGGGGAGCAGTACTTC. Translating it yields CASSPGPGGEQYF.

Here the CDR3 reads CASSESSGTLYNEQFF. The CDR3 nucleotides are TGTGCCAGCAGTGAATCCTCCGGGACACTTTACAATGAGCAGTTCTTC. The V call is TRBV25-1, the J call TRBJ2-1, with TRBD1 as a possible D gene (6 bases). Deletions cut 1 base from V and 4 bases from J, with 14 bases between. The CDR3 is 16 residues long. Germline V gives CDR1 MGHDK, CDR2 SYGVNS.

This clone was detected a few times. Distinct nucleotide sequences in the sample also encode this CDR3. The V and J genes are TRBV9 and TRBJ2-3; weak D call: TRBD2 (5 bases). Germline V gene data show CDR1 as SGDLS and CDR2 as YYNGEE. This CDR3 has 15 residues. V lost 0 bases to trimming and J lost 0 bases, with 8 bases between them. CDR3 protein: CASSVEGVSTDTQYF. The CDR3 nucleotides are TGTGCCAGCAGCGTAGAGGGAGTTAGCACAGATACGCAGTATTTT.

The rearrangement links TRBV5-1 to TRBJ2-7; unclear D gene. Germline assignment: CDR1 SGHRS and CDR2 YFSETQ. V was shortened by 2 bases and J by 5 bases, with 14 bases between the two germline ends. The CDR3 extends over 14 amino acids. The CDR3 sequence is CASSFVAPADEQYF. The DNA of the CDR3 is TGCGCCAGCAGCTTTGTCGCCCCTGCAGACGAGCAGTACTTC.

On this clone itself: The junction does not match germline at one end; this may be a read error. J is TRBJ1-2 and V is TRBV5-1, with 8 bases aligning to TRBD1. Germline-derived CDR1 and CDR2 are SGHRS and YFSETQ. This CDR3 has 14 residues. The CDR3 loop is CASSLDRAGYGYTF. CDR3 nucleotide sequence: TGCGCCAGCAGTTTGGACAGGGCTGGCTATGGCTACACCTTC.

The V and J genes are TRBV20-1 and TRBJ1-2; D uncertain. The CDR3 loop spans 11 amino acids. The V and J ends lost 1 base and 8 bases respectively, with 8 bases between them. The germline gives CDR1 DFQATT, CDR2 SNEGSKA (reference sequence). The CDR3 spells CSARGSEGYTF. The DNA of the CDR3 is TGCAGTGCTAGAGGTTCCGAGGGCTACACCTTC.

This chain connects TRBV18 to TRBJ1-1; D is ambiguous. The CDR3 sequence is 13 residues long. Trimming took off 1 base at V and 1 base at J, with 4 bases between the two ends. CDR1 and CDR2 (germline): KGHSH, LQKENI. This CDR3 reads CASSPQPNTEAFF. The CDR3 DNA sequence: TGTGCCAGCTCACCACAGCCGAACACTGAAGCTTTCTTT.

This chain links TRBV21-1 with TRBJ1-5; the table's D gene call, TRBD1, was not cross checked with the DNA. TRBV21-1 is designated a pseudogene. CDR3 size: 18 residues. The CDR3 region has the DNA TGTGCCAGCAGCAAAGGGCAGGGTCCCCTGGTTTGCAATCAGCCCCAGCATTTT. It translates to CASSKGQGPLVCNQPQHF.

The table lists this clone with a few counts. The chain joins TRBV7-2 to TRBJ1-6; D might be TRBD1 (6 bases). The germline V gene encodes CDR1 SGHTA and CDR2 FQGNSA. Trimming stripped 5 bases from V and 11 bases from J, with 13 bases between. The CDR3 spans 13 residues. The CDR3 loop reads CASSPRGGAPLHF. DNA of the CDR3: TGTGCCAGCAGCCCTAGAGGGGGGGCACCCCTCCACTTT.

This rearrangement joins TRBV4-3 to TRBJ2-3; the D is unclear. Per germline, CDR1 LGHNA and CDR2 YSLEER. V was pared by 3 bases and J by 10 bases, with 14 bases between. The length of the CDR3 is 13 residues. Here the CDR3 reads CASSQFQESAQYF. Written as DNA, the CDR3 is TGCGCCAGCAGCCAGTTTCAGGAAAGTGCGCAGTATTTT.

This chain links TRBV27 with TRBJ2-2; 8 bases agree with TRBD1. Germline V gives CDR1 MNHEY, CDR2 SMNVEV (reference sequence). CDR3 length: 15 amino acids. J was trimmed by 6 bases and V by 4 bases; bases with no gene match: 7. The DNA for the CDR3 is TGTGCCAGCAGTTCAGGGGGCGAGAAGCCCGGGGAGCTGTTTTTT. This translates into CASSSGGEKPGELFF.

The CDR3 loop is CASSRDIVSGELFF. Written as DNA, the CDR3 is TGTGCCAGCAGCCGGGACATAGTATCCGGGGAGCTGTTTTTT. The chain uses TRBV7-9 and TRBJ2-2; possibly TRBD1 for D (6 bases). Germline V gives CDR1 SEHNR, CDR2 FQNEAQ (reference sequence). The CDR3 consists of 14 residues. Trimming shortened V by 5 bases and J by 6 bases, and 13 bases separated the two germline ends.